This entry is about one T cell receptor (beta chain). Its cognate antigen is unknown. To make TCR beta libraries, researchers used iRepertoire HTBI primers and Arm-PCR of CDR3 regions. TCRdb re-called the multiplex PCR reads through MiXCR, storing one row per CDR3 protein. The sample has about 290,000 distinct CDR3 sequences; 20% to 25% are singletons. The data stem from a study of regulatory T cells in long-lasting Graves disease. Time point here: persistent/refractory GD, antithyroid drugs over 5 years with positive TRAb. Scientists built the TCR library using RNA that was extracted from PBMCs. General observations from the study: Newly diagnosed Graves' patients exceeded persistent ones in TCR diversity.

The TCR originated in a female donor with Graves disease. Source: peripheral blood mononuclear cells (PBMCs), taken when the disease was refractory, from a patient treated with antithyroid drugs.

CDR3 DNA: TGTGCCAGCAGCGAGGGGACAGTGAATGAAAAACTGTTTTTT. Its translation: CASSEGTVNEKLFF. The genes are TRBV6-1 and TRBJ1-4; the match to TRBD1 covers 7 bases. V trimming: 6 bases; J trimming: 5 bases; junction bases outside the gene matches: 6. The CDR3 consists of 14 residues. Germline V gene data show CDR1 as MNHNS and CDR2 as SASEGT.